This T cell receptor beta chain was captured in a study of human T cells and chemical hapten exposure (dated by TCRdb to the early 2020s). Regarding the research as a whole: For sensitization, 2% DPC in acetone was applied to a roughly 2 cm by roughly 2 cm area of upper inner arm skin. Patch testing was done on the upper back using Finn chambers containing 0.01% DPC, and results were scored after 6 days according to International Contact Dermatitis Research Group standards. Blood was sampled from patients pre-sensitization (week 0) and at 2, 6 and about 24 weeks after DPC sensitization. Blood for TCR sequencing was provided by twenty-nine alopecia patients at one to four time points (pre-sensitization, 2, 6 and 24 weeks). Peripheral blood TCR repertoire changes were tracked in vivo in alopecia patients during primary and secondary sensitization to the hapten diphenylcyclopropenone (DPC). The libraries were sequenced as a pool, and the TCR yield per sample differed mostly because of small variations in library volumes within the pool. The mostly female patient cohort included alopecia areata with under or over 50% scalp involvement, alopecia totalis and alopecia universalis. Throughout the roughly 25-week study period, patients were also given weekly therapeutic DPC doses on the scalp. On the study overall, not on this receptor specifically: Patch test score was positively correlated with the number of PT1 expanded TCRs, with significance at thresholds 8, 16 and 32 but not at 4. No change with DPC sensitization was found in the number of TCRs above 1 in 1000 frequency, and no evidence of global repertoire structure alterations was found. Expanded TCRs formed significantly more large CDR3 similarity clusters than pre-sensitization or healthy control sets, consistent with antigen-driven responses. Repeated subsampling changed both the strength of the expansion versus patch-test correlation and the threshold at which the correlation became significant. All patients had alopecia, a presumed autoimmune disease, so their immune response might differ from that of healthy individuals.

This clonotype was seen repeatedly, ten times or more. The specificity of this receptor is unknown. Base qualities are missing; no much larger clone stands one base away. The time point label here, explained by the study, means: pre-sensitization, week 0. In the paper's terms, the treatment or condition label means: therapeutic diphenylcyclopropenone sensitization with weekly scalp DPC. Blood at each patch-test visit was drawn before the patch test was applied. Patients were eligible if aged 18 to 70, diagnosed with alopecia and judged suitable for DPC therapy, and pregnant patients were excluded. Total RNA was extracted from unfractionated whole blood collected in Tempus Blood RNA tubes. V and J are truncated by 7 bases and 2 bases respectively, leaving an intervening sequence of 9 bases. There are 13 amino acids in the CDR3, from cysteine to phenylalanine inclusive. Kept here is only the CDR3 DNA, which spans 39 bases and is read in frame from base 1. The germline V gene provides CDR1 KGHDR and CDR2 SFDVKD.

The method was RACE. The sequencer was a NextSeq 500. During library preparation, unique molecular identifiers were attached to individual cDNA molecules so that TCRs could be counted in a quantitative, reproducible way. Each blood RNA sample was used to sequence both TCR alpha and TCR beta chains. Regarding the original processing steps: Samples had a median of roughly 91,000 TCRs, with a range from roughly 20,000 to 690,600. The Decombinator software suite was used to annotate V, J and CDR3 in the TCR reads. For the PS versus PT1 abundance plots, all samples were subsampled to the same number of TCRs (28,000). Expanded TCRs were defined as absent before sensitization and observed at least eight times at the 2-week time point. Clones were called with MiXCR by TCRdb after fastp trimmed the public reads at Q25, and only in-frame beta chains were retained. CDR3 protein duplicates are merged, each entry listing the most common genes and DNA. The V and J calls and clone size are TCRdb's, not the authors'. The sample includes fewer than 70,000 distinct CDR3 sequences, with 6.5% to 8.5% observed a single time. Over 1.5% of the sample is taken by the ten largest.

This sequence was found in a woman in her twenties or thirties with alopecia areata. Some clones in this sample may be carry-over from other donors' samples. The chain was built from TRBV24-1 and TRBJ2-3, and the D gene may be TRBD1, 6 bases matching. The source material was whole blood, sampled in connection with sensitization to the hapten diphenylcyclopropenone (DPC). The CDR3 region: CATSRGYTDTQYF. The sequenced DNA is TGTGCCACCAGCAGGGGATACACAGATACGCAGTATTTT.